A selection of T cell receptor beta chains follows, all from one sample in a study of CD8 T cells in ankylosing spondylitis. TCRdb reprocessed the 5' RACE reads via MiXCR and lists one record per CDR3 protein. The sample shows about 400,000 distinct CDR3 sequences, around 22% of them seen only once. Sample: blood, either unsorted or a sorted T cell fraction (not recorded which). The receptors derive from a male donor with ankylosing spondylitis. Each CDR3 is given with its conserved first and last residue. The D gene is left open where the match is weak. The listing skips clone size in some rows; elsewhere it reads once, few, many or a size class.

d_call,clone_size,v_call,cdr3_aa
.,.,TRBV7-2,CASTGGRSTDTQYF
.,.,TRBV28,CASGLTTDTQYF
.,few,TRBV6-1,CASRTGLSTNEKLFF
.,.,TRBV12-3/TRBV12-4,CASSLRGEGNQPQHF
.,few,TRBV14,CASSQVKGYNEQFF
TRBD1,few,TRBV19,CASSPSGQSSYEQYF
.,.,TRBV4-1,CASSQEGQGSEAFF
.,.,TRBV24-1,CATGGRTRDTGELFF
.,.,TRBV24-1,CATSDPPINEQFF
.,few,TRBV6-5,CASSRGPGELFF
.,few,TRBV20-1,CSAGSGTPDYSNQPQHF
.,.,TRBV3-1,CASSLGGAEGTQYF
.,few,TRBV10-3,CAIGRVATDTQYF
.,many,TRBV29-1,CSVVGGSTDTQYF
.,few,TRBV5-5,CASSLSPGGTGELFF
TRBD1,few,TRBV4-3,CASSQVLVRGRTEAFF
TRBD1,.,TRBV6-5,CASSWGTATNYGYTF
TRBD2,few,TRBV12-3/TRBV12-4,CATRGSGEQNIQYF
.,.,TRBV21-1,CAFFPRGRRDTQYF
TRBD2,.,TRBV7-3,CASSSNPPGLAGILGEQFF
.,.,TRBV12-3/TRBV12-4,CASRPQLSTGELFF
TRBD1,many,TRBV29-1,CSTRQGVNTEAFF
TRBD1,few,TRBV5-1,CASSDKDRSYEQYF
TRBD2,.,TRBV5-1,CASSFLAGGPYEQYF
.,few,TRBV10-3,CAIRAGGTDTQYF
.,many,TRBV24-1,CATSDSQGDPSYNEQFF
.,few,TRBV7-9,CASTSRGIAGELFF
TRBD2,.,TRBV25-1,CASSAGLAGEADTQYF
TRBD1,.,TRBV5-1,CASSLADNRGTEAFF
.,.,TRBV28,CASSLTGKLTDTQYF
TRBD2,few,TRBV6-2/TRBV6-3,CASSYGAGALGEQFF
.,.,TRBV20-1,CSARVTSYYEQYF
.,few,TRBV20-1,CSAKIITGKTEAFF
.,.,TRBV12-5,CASGHGTPYNEQFF
.,few,TRBV28,CASSYRLGVQYF
TRBD1,.,TRBV20-1,CSADKGAYTEAFF
TRBD2,few,TRBV29-1,CSAPGRETTGNEQFF
.,few,TRBV20-1,CSARQDSGANVLTF
TRBD2,.,TRBV4-2,CASSQGVTSGSSSYEQYF
.,.,TRBV7-8,CASSLRGSAPGELFF
.,few,TRBV6-5,CASSYELGALDEAFF
.,many,TRBV28,CASSLGGTGYNEQFF
.,.,TRBV24-1,CATSAGKLAYNEQFF
.,few,TRBV7-3,CASSRLPASNTGELFF
.,.,TRBV2,CASSEQDILFAGNTIYF
.,.,TRBV5-1,CASSLGALSGVGTDTQYF
.,.,TRBV29-1,CSGVATNEKLSF
TRBD2,.,TRBV20-1,CSASLPTSGTYEQYF
TRBD1,few,TRBV4-1,CASSHPGQNYEQYF
TRBD2,few,TRBV7-2,CASSTSGLETGELFF
TRBD2,.,TRBV18,CASSPGLAGSSGANVLTF
.,.,TRBV5-5,CASSFVSQGPGTGELFF
TRBD1,.,TRBV5-1,CASSLGGQINYGYTF